This T cell receptor (beta chain) was identified during a study of blood T cell repertoires in COVID-19. Study at large: From T cells, B-cell-depleted T cells, or PBMCs came the material, which was cDNA or gDNA.

Individuals aged about 18 to 90 years were recruited from roughly 22 US areas. In the study's own analysis: Reference gene primer amplification gave estimated nucleated cell counts. Using immunoSEQ multiplex PCR, the repertoire was profiled, and TCRdb retains in-frame clones only, with some absent. The DNA gave D and trimming, while V, J and clone size come from that table. This table has roughly 330,000 clones, about 89% appearing once. The CDR3 covers 16 residues. Germline loops: CDR1 SGDLS, CDR2 YYNGEE. Trimming took off 0 bases at V and 3 bases at J, with 12 bases between the two ends. Sequencing was carried out using PBMCs or T cells enriched from blood (not recorded which). This receptor was taken from a woman aged 25 to 39 who had recovered from COVID-19. The J gene is TRBJ1-4, the V gene TRBV9, with D tentatively TRBD1 (5 bases). CDR3 loop: CASSVAGGEANEKLFF. In nucleotides, the CDR3 is TGTGCCAGCAGCGTAGCTGGGGGGGAAGCTAATGAAAAACTGTTTTTT. Filled out from reference TRBV9 and TRBJ1-4, the complete variable domain reads DSGVTQTPKHLITATGQRVTLRCSPRSGDLSVYWYQQSLDQGLQFLIQYYNGEERAKGNILERFSAQQFPDLHSELNLSSLELGDSALYFCASSVAGGEANEKLFFGSGTQLSVL.